This T cell receptor beta chain emerged from a study of synovial regulatory T cells in juvenile arthritis (dated by TCRdb to the mid-2010s). In the study overall: Among sequenced patients, three were therapy-naive, one received methotrexate plus infliximab, several received methotrexate, and one had no treatment information. Although effector T cell subsets in the cohort were also sequenced for comparisons, the Treg dataset on its own covers only blood and synovial fluid Treg cells. TCR repertoire comparisons included Treg and Teff subsets from approximately eleven JIA patients with active disease. The study compared the TCRbeta CDR3 repertoires of blood iaTreg cells, other blood Treg cells and synovial fluid Treg cells taken from matched patient samples.

The cysteine opens and the phenylalanine closes a CDR3 of 16 amino acids. Only the protein is on record. The germline V gene encodes CDR1 MDHEN and CDR2 SYDVKM. Notes on this clone: What antigen it recognizes has not been identified.

iaTreg cells were defined as HLA-DR+ Treg cells, were more frequent in NO ID patients than in ID patients at Tend, and were hypothesised to expand during inflammation. The donors for the TCR repertoire analysis were around 11 juvenile idiopathic arthritis patients with active disease who had not reached inactive disease, of whom 3 were polyarticular and 8 were oligoarticular. The TCR-sequenced patients had a median age of around 11 years (range about 2.2-22.9) and median disease duration of approximately seven years (range 0.2-19.1). Samples for TCR repertoire analysis came from two centres in Italy. Peripheral blood mononuclear cells were isolated using a Histopaque-1077 density gradient and were cryopreserved in approximately 90% FCS with approximately 10% DMSO. Library creation used the immunoSEQ multiplex PCR assay. Adaptive Biotechnologies carried out the TCRbeta CDR3 sequencing. As for the original processing: Repertoire similarity was assessed using the Chao-modified Jaccard index and the median clonotype overlap from 200 random subsamples at equal sample size. Similarity analyses used either productive nucleotide sequences or in silico-translated amino acid sequences. Hierarchical clustering with single linkage and t-SNE based on Chao-modified Jaccard distances were used to compare repertoires. Repertoire diversity was measured with the Renyi index after sample size normalisation across a range of alpha values. TCRdb re-hosts the immuneACCESS table, in-frame sequences only. Its copies lack some clones; in the studies checked, an unresolved V gene accounts for under half of them, and the cause for the rest is not known. From that table come the V and J calls and clone size; the DNA was used to work out D and trimming. The record for this sample contains over 7,500 clones. About 1.7% of the sample comes from the top ten.

Study-wide conclusions, independent of this receptor: Across patients, iaTreg TCR repertoires were largely private and overlapped partially with synovial Teff repertoires and blood CPL repertoires. Synovial Treg cells shared more CDR3 sequences with iaTreg cells than with other blood Treg cells; Chao-Jaccard similarity confirmed closer relation. Compared with other blood Treg cells, blood iaTreg cells had lower TCR diversity, a finding consistent with antigen-driven expansion.

The chain is made from TRBV28 and TRBJ2-6. This TCR was sampled from a donor aged 2-30 years with juvenile idiopathic arthritis. Sequencing was carried out using Treg cells from blood. The sample's cell subset or site label, decoded: HLA-DR+ inflammation-associated blood Treg cells. The CDR3 sequence is CASSPPAWKGANVLTF.